What follows describes a single TCR beta chain. Original data processing: Reference gene primer amplification gave estimated nucleated cell counts. Sequencing was performed with immunoSEQ multiplex PCR; in TCRdb, only in-frame clones are kept and a portion is missing. The V and J calls and clone size are taken from that table; D and trimming were inferred from the DNA. This sample has some 260,000 clones, with roughly 87% found just once. This specimen belongs to a study of blood T cell repertoires in COVID-19. Study in general: Specimens from acute and convalescent COVID-19 originated in the United States, Italy and Spain. PBMCs, B-cell-depleted T cells, or T cells provided the cDNA or gDNA that made up the material.

This CDR3 region has 15 residues. The V end was cut by 5 bases, the J end by 2 bases, with 15 bases between. Per the germline V gene, CDR1 is MNHNY and CDR2 is SVGAGI (reference sequence). The sequence was collected from a human donor in a cohort sampled during active COVID-19. Sequences were obtained from peripheral blood. This chain joins TRBV6-6 and TRBJ1-2, with D possibly being TRBD1 (5 bases). The CDR3 loop reads CASSIQTVRNYGYTF. The CDR3 DNA follows: TGTGCCAGCAGTATACAGACAGTCAGGAACTATGGCTACACCTTC.